These 26 T cell receptor beta chains came from one sample sequenced in a study of T cell responses to AZD1222 COVID-19 vaccine. TCRdb's copy holds only in-frame clones and misses some; the assay was immunoSEQ multiplex PCR. The repertoire holds about 110,000 clones, around nine tenths seen once, with around 5.9% in the top ten. The material sequenced was peripheral blood, taken 28 days after the second AZD1222 dose. All receptors derive from an adult who received the AZD1222 COVID-19 vaccine.

The chain uses TRBV2 and TRBJ2-7; 10 bases line up with TRBD2. CDR3 length: 19 residues. V shed 8 bases and J 2 bases; nucleotides not matched to a gene: 21. CDR1 and CDR2 from the germline V gene are SNHLY and FYNNEI. The CDR3 nucleotides read TGTGCCAGCGAGGGGGTCTTACTGGCTAGCGGGGGCGATGCCTACGAGCAGTACTTC. As protein: CASEGVLLASGGDAYEQYF.

The chain couples TRBV27 to TRBJ2-7, with D maybe TRBD2 (5 bases). V lost 0 bases to trimming and J lost 5 bases, with 5 bases between them. Germline lookup yields CDR1 MNHEY and CDR2 SMNVEV (reference sequence). This CDR3 contains 12 residues. CDR3 DNA: TGTGCCAGCAGTTTATCCGGGAACGAGCAGTACTTC. Translated, it gives CASSLSGNEQYF.

The chain links TRBV5-1 to TRBJ2-7, with D hard to call. Trimming removed 2 bases from V and 4 bases from J, with 10 bases in between. The CDR3 runs 13 residues. The V gene's germline CDR1 is SGHRS and CDR2 YFSETQ. CDR3: CASSLGIRYEQYF. CDR3 nucleotide sequence: TGCGCCAGCAGCTTAGGGATCAGGTACGAGCAGTACTTC.

This clone appeared a single time. This sequence joins TRBV19 and TRBJ1-1; D not resolved. This CDR3 is 15 amino acids long. With 4 bases removed from V and 1 base from J, the gap between germline ends came to 13 bases. Per germline, CDR1 LNHDA and CDR2 SQIVND (reference sequence). The CDR3 coding sequence is TGTGCCAGTAGTACGCGACGGATTCAGAACACTGAAGCTTTCTTT. Protein sequence: CASSTRRIQNTEAFF.

The chain joins TRBV11-2 to TRBJ1-1; D is perhaps TRBD1 (5 bases). Trimming left V 3 bases short and J 1 base short, with 6 bases between. This CDR3 region has 13 residues. CDR1 is SGHAT and CDR2 is FQNNGV in the germline V gene. The CDR3 is CASSFTGNTEAFF. The CDR3 DNA reads TGTGCCAGCAGCTTCACAGGGAACACTGAAGCTTTCTTT.

Only a few counts were recorded for this clone. The chain combines TRBV7-2 with TRBJ2-1, with D possibly TRBD2 on 5 matching bases. This CDR3 has 15 residues. Germline CDR1 reads SGHTA; CDR2 reads FQGNSA. V lost 6 bases to trimming and J lost 8 bases, with 20 bases between them. The CDR3 loop is CASRSGPGLVDEQFF. The CDR3 nucleotides are TGTGCCAGCAGATCCGGTCCGGGGTTGGTGGATGAGCAGTTCTTC.

This rearrangement joins TRBV19 to TRBJ2-7; D is unresolved. The germline V gene encodes CDR1 LNHDA and CDR2 SQIVND (reference sequence). There are 12 residues in the CDR3. The germline V and J ends were trimmed by 7 bases and 2 bases, with 9 bases remaining between them. The CDR3 is CASTNSTYEQYF. The DNA for the CDR3 is TGTGCCAGTACGAACAGCACCTACGAGCAGTACTTC.

As to this clone: The identical CDR3 is also encoded by other nucleotide sequences in the sample. The J gene is TRBJ1-1, the V gene TRBV19, with D uncertain. Trimming took 3 bases from V and 1 from J, leaving 9 bases between them. The germline CDR1 and CDR2 sequences are LNHDA and SQIVND (reference sequence). The CDR3 has 14 residues. The CDR3 DNA is TGTGCCAGTAGTATCGGTACAAAGAACACTGAAGCTTTCTTT. This sequence encodes CASSIGTKNTEAFF.

The chain combines TRBV19 with TRBJ2-2, with D unresolved. Deletions cut 10 bases from V and 2 bases from J, with 8 bases between. Germline CDR1 LNHDA, CDR2 SQIVND (reference sequence). The length of the CDR3 is 12 residues. In DNA form, the CDR3 reads TGTGCCACGCCCGGCAACACCGGGGAGCTGTTTTTT. It is translated as CATPGNTGELFF.

The chain has TRBV14 and TRBJ2-7; maybe TRBD2 (6 bases). The CDR3 consists of 15 residues. Germline-derived CDR1 and CDR2 are SGHDN and FVKESK. V lost 0 bases and J 0 bases, leaving 9 bases between the germline ends. CDR3: CASSQEIAASYEQYF. DNA for the CDR3: TGTGCCAGCAGCCAAGAGATAGCGGCCTCCTACGAGCAGTACTTC. Drawing the rest from reference TRBV14 and TRBJ2-7, the complete variable domain is EAGVTQFPSHSVIEKGQTVTLRCDPISGHDNLYWYRRVMGKEIKFLLHFVKESKQDESGMPNNRFLAERTGGTYSTLKVQPAELEDSGVYFCASSQEIAASYEQYFGPGTRLTVT.

The chain carries TRBV3-1 (or the pseudogene TRBV3-2) and TRBJ2-7, with no clear D. The CDR3 extends over 14 amino acids. V lost 1 base and J lost 0, with 7 bases in between. Germline V gene lookup returns CDR1 LGHDT and CDR2 YNNKEL (reference sequence). This chain's CDR3 is CASSQVGNSYEQYF. CDR3 DNA: TGTGCCAGCAGCCAAGTAGGGAACTCCTACGAGCAGTACTTC.

This rearrangement joins TRBV13 to TRBJ2-2; D not certain. The V end was cut by 5 bases, the J end by 5 bases, with 12 bases between. The CDR3 contains 14 residues. Germline-derived CDR1 and CDR2 are PRHDT and FYEKMQ (reference sequence). The CDR3 loop reads CASSLQTSTGELFF. The CDR3 nucleotides read TGTGCCAGCAGCCTGCAGACATCAACCGGGGAGCTGTTTTTT.

The chain links TRBV7-6 to TRBJ1-2; 9 positions agree with TRBD1. The CDR3 extends over 15 amino acids. V shed 1 base, J shed 8 bases, and the junction held 8 bases outside the gene matches. CDR1 is SGHVS, CDR2 FNYEAQ, per germline. The CDR3 spells CASSLGGQGASGYTF. The CDR3 DNA reads TGTGCCAGCAGCTTAGGGGGACAGGGAGCATCCGGCTACACCTTC.

The chain employs TRBV20-1 and TRBJ2-7, with 9 bases lining up with TRBD1. Germline V gene lookup returns CDR1 DFQATT and CDR2 SNEGSKA (reference sequence). There are 14 residues in the CDR3. Unmatched junction bases numbered 5, after V lost 3 bases and J lost 2 bases. This chain's CDR3 is CSASRDRATYEQYF. The CDR3 DNA follows: TGCAGTGCTAGTCGGGACAGGGCCACCTACGAGCAGTACTTC.

This chain links TRBV20-1 with TRBJ2-7; D call uncertain. CDR3 length: 10 residues. Germline-derived CDR1 and CDR2 are DFQATT and SNEGSKA (reference sequence). The germline V and J ends were trimmed by 5 bases and 8 bases, with 10 bases remaining between them. The CDR3 loop reads CSAASAKQYF. The CDR3 coding sequence is TGCAGTGCTGCCTCCGCCAAGCAGTACTTC.

In its sample, this clone was seen a few times. This sequence joins TRBV5-5 and TRBJ1-1, with a weak D call TRBD1 (6 bases). Germline V CDR1 and CDR2: SGHKS, YYEKEE (reference sequence). Trimming shortened V by 0 bases and J by 11 bases, and 11 bases separated the two germline ends. This CDR3 has 12 residues. The CDR3 loop is CASSLERQGAFF. DNA for the CDR3: TGTGCCAGCAGCTTGGAGCGTCAGGGGGCTTTCTTT.

The chain carries TRBV28 and TRBJ2-1; TRBD2 might be the D (7 bases). This CDR3 has 16 residues. V was shortened by 6 bases and J by 0 bases, with 15 bases between the two germline ends. The germline V gene encodes CDR1 MDHEN and CDR2 SYDVKM. CDR3 amino acids: CASSRSGTSSYNEQFF. CDR3 nucleotides: TGTGCCAGCAGCCGAAGCGGGACAAGCTCCTACAATGAGCAGTTCTTC.

The gene calls are TRBV4-2 and TRBJ2-1; D may correspond to TRBD1 or TRBD2 (6 bases each). The ends were cut back, 0 bases at V and 2 bases at J, with 11 bases in the middle. This CDR3 has 16 amino acids. Germline V gene sequence: CDR1 LGHNA, CDR2 YNFKEQ. DNA of the CDR3: TGTGCCAGCAGCCAAGATAGGGGGGAGCCCTACAATGAGCAGTTCTTC. This codes for CASSQDRGEPYNEQFF.

The chain employs TRBV6-2 or TRBV6-3 and TRBJ2-3, with D tentatively TRBD1 or TRBD2 (5 bases each). Trimming took 4 bases from V and 2 from J, leaving 16 bases between them. Germline V gene data show CDR1 as MNHEY and CDR2 as SVGEGT. The CDR3 runs to 16 residues. For the CDR3, the DNA is TGTGCCAGCAGTTCGGGGCGACGAACCCCCACAGATACGCAGTATTTT. Residues: CASSSGRRTPTDTQYF.

J is TRBJ2-3 and V is TRBV11-2; 13 bases match TRBD2. The germline CDR1 and CDR2 sequences are SGHAT and FQNNGV. The length of the CDR3 is 18 residues. Losses at the gene ends were 5 bases for V and 2 bases for J; bases not matched to a gene: 10. The CDR3 here is CASSPRLAGGLDTDTQYF. CDR3 coding DNA: TGTGCCAGCAGCCCTCGACTAGCGGGGGGCCTGGACACAGATACGCAGTATTTT.

The chain has TRBV4-1 and TRBJ2-6, with D hard to call. Germline CDR1 MGHRA, CDR2 YSYEKL. V shed 2 bases and J shed 4 bases, with 12 bases lying between them. CDR3 length: 16 residues. This CDR3 is CASSQSPHYGANVLTF. The CDR3, as DNA: TGCGCCAGCAGCCAAAGCCCTCATTACGGGGCCAACGTCCTGACTTTC.

The V and J genes are TRBV13 and TRBJ1-1, with D tentatively TRBD1 (5 bases). Germline loops: CDR1 PRHDT, CDR2 FYEKMQ (reference sequence). There are 13 residues in the CDR3. The V gene lost 5 bases and the J gene lost 4 bases, with 11 bases spanning the gap. The DNA for the CDR3 is TGTGCCAGCAGCCCCGGGAGGGGCACTGAAGCTTTCTTT. It specifies CASSPGRGTEAFF.

This sequence joins TRBV7-9 and TRBJ2-3, with D maybe TRBD1 (6 bases). The germline V gene has CDR1 SEHNR and CDR2 FQNEAQ (reference sequence). This CDR3 region has 17 residues. Deletions cut 2 bases from V and 2 bases from J, with 17 bases between. CDR3 amino acids: CASSLMAGRGITDTQYF. The CDR3 DNA is TGTGCCAGCAGCTTAATGGCTGGCAGGGGTATCACAGATACGCAGTATTTT. The complete variable domain, with remaining parts taken from reference TRBV7-9 and TRBJ2-3, reads DTGVSQNPRHKITKRGQNVTFRCDPISEHNRLYWYRQTLGQGPEFLTYFQNEAQLEKSRLLSDRFSAERPKGSFSTLEIQRTEQGDSAMYLCASSLMAGRGITDTQYFGPGTRLTVL.

The chain couples TRBV5-1 to TRBJ2-5; D uncertain. The length of the CDR3 is 14 residues. Trimming shortened V by 0 bases and J by 4 bases, and 10 bases separated the two germline ends. Germline V lookup: CDR1 SGHRS, CDR2 YFSETQ. CDR3 sequence reads: CASSLVQVGETQYF. In DNA form, the CDR3 reads TGCGCCAGCAGCTTGGTCCAGGTCGGAGAGACCCAGTACTTC.

This clone was counted a few times. The chain recombines TRBV9 with TRBJ1-1; D is ambiguous. The CDR3 contains 14 residues. The V gene's germline CDR1 is SGDLS and CDR2 YYNGEE. The germline V and J ends were trimmed by 4 bases and 5 bases, with 15 bases remaining between them. Written as DNA, the CDR3 is TGTGCCAGCAGCCCGCGGCCCGGGCTAACTGAAGCTTTCTTT. Residues: CASSPRPGLTEAFF.

The chain carries TRBV7-2 and TRBJ2-1; no definite D call. Germline CDR1 reads SGHTA; CDR2 reads FQGNSA. Between the trimmed V and J ends, which lost 0 bases and 8 bases, there was a span of 8 bases. The CDR3 has 13 residues. The CDR3 nucleotides are TGTGCCAGCAGCTTAGCTAGTCTCTATGAGCAGTTCTTC. This sequence encodes CASSLASLYEQFF.